What follows describes a single T cell receptor beta chain. Its matching antigen is unknown. The data stem from a study of T-cell reconstitution after alpha-beta-depleted transplantation in children. Notes on the study in general: Some patients' high day-60 TCRbeta diversity was attributed to recipient cells surviving conditioning. Most T-cell counts and diversity one year after the transplant came from T cells that were newly produced. Expanded graft clones numbering several hundred reportedly gave rise to alpha-beta T cells about two months after transplant.

The CDR3 loop spans 15 amino acids. Germline assignment: CDR1 SGHRS and CDR2 YFSETQ. V gave up 1 base and J gave up 2 bases, with 10 bases separating them. As it was prepared, the TCRbeta library received unique molecular identifiers. One entry per CDR3 protein, called by TCRdb with MiXCR from the PCR reads. The data hold 600,000 to 700,000 distinct CDR3 sequences, with about an eighth observed a single time. The sample here was PBMCs, taken before TCRalphabeta/CD19-depleted stem cell transplant. The receptor was isolated from a girl between 2 and 10 years old with congenital amegakaryocytic thrombocytopenia, due to receive a stem cell transplant. The chain recombines TRBV5-1 with TRBJ2-1, with D tentatively TRBD2 (5 bases). Here the CDR3 reads CASSLTASPYNEQFF. CDR3 sequence (DNA): TGCGCCAGCAGCTTGACGGCTAGCCCCTACAATGAGCAGTTCTTC.